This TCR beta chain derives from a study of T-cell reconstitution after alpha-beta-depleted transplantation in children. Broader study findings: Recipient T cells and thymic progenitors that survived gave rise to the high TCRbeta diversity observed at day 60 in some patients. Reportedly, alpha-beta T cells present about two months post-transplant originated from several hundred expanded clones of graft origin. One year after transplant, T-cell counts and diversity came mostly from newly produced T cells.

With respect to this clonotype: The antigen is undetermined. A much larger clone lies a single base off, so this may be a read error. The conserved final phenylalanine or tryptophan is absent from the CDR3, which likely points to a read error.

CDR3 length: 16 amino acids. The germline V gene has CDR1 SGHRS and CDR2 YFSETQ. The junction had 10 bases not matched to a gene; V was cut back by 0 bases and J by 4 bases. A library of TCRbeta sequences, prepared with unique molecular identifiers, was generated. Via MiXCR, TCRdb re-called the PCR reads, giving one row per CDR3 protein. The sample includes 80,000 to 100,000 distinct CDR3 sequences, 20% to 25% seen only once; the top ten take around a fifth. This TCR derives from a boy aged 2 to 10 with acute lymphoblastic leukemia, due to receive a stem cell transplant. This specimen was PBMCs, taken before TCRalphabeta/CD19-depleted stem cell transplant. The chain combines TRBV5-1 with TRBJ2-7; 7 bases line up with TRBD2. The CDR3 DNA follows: TGCGCCAGCAGCTTGGGCCCCCAAGCGGGAATTTACGAGCAGTACATC. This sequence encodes CASSLGPQAGIYEQYI.